The 30 T cell receptor beta chains below all came from one sample that was sequenced in a study of blood T cells in healthy people across ages. Alongside a J-beta primer mix, a sample-barcoded 5' primer served in a second PCR lasting about 7 to 11 cycles. TCRdb reprocessed the 5' RACE reads with MiXCR, giving one entry per CDR3 protein. The table includes some 900,000 distinct CDR3 sequences, 25% to 30% detected once. Sequenced: blood. The receptors were sampled from an elderly woman in good health.

This clonotype appeared a few times. The rearrangement uses TRBV25-1 and TRBJ1-6; 10 positions match TRBD1. In germline, CDR1 is MGHDK, CDR2 SYGVNS. The CDR3 is 16 residues long. V shed 4 bases, J shed 7 bases, and the junction held 7 bases outside the gene matches. CDR3 region: CASSGIGQGGNSPLHF. The CDR3 bases are TGTGCCAGCAGTGGTATAGGACAGGGGGGGAATTCACCCCTCCACTTT.

Comment on this clonotype: At one end, the junction sequence differs from germline, possibly due to a read error. The CDR3 region is CAGSLPTGSIYGYTF. The CDR3 DNA follows: TGTGCCGGTAGTCTCCCGACAGGGAGCATCTATGGCTACACCTTC. V usage is TRBV19 and J usage is TRBJ1-2; TRBD1 aligns across 7 bases. There are 15 residues in the CDR3. Germline CDR1 is LNHDA and CDR2 is SQIVND (reference sequence).

This clonotype was recorded many times. The CDR3 nucleotides read TGTGCCAGCAGCTTAAGACAGGGGGCGGTCTATGAGCAGTTCTTC. The encoded protein is CASSLRQGAVYEQFF. V gene TRBV11-2 combines with J gene TRBJ2-1; 10 nucleotides agree with TRBD1. The germline V gene encodes CDR1 SGHAT and CDR2 FQNNGV. This CDR3 contains 15 residues. V dropped 2 bases and J dropped 8; count of bases not matched to a gene: 6.

The chain couples TRBV2 to TRBJ1-3; 7 bases are a match to TRBD1. The CDR3 length is 16 residues. Germline V gene sequence: CDR1 SNHLY, CDR2 FYNNEI. The V and J ends lost 5 bases and 0 bases, in that order; junction bases with no gene match: 7. The CDR3 nucleotides are TGTGCCAGCAGTCCGGGACAGTCCCACTCTGGAAACACCATATATTTT. This encodes CASSPGQSHSGNTIYF.

On this clonotype itself: A much larger clone differs by one base, so this may be a read error. The CDR3, as DNA: TGCGCCAGCAGCTTTCGCGAGGGGGGATATGGCTACACCTTC. It yields the protein CASSFREGGYGYTF. This rearrangement joins TRBV5-1 to TRBJ1-2, with D perhaps matching TRBD1 (6 bases). The germline V and J ends were trimmed by 2 bases and 5 bases, with 13 bases remaining between them. Germline values: CDR1 SGHRS, CDR2 YFSETQ. The CDR3 runs 14 residues.

V is TRBV6-5 and J is TRBJ2-7; D gene unclear. This CDR3 comprises 13 residues. The ends were cut back, 0 bases at V and 4 bases at J, with 7 bases in the middle. From germline, CDR1 is MNHEY and CDR2 SVGAGI. Here the CDR3 reads CASSYSKAYEQYF. CDR3 DNA sequence: TGTGCCAGCAGTTACTCGAAAGCGTACGAGCAGTACTTC.

This clonotype has only a few counts. The rearrangement links TRBV7-2 to TRBJ2-3; D is ambiguous. CDR3 size: 14 residues. The V gene lost 3 bases and the J gene lost 1 base, with 8 bases spanning the gap. The germline CDR1 and CDR2 sequences are SGHTA and FQGNSA. CDR3 nucleotides: TGTGCCAGCAGCTTCTCCCTAGGCACAGATACGCAGTATTTT. It encodes CASSFSLGTDTQYF.

This clonotype was seen many times. The V and J genes are TRBV6-2 or TRBV6-3 and TRBJ2-1, with TRBD2 matching over 9 bases. The CDR3 is 16 amino acids. Germline-derived CDR1 and CDR2 are MNHEY and SVGEGT. With 2 bases clipped from V and 5 bases from J, the junction kept 7 bases outside the gene matches. Here the CDR3 reads CASSYPLAGVDNEQFF. The CDR3 bases are TGTGCCAGCAGTTACCCCTTAGCGGGGGTCGACAATGAGCAGTTCTTC.

This clonotype was found many times. This chain connects TRBV20-1 to TRBJ1-1; D not certain. Germline V lookup: CDR1 DFQATT, CDR2 SNEGSKA (reference sequence). Trimming took off 6 bases at V and 0 bases at J, with 20 bases between the two ends. The CDR3 loop spans 16 amino acids. CDR3 in DNA: TGCAGTGCCACCCCCCACTTAGCCCGGTTGAACACTGAAGCTTTCTTT. Translation: CSATPHLARLNTEAFF.

A note on this clonotype: The junction differs from germline at one of its ends, possibly a read error. The chain is built from TRBV24-1 and TRBJ2-2, with D perhaps TRBD2 (6 bases). Germline V CDR1 and CDR2: KGHDR, SFDVKD. The CDR3 length is 15 residues. The CDR3 region is CAAVREVEGTGERFF. The CDR3 region has the DNA TGTGCCGCTGTCAGGGAGGTTGAAGGCACCGGGGAGCGGTTTTTT.

This clonotype was observed at least ten times. This chain connects TRBV7-8 to TRBJ2-3; D is perhaps TRBD2 (5 bases). The CDR3 is 15 residues long. In germline, CDR1 is SGHVS, CDR2 FQNEAQ. Between the trimmed V and J ends, which lost 5 bases and 4 bases, there was a span of 16 bases. Here the CDR3 reads CASSPYGILADTQYF. The CDR3 DNA sequence: TGTGCCAGCAGCCCATACGGGATACTAGCAGATACGCAGTATTTT.

The gene calls are TRBV3-1 and TRBJ1-1; D is uncertain. Trimming pared 0 bases from V and 1 base from J, leaving 12 bases between. The CDR3 runs 16 residues. Germline V gene data show CDR1 as LGHDT and CDR2 as YNNKEL (reference sequence). The CDR3 protein is CASSQDHGAGNTEAFF. CDR3 DNA: TGTGCCAGCAGCCAAGACCATGGCGCCGGGAACACTGAAGCTTTCTTT.

V is TRBV2 and J is TRBJ2-1, with 10 positions matching TRBD1. The germline gives CDR1 SNHLY, CDR2 FYNNEI. CDR3 length: 17 residues. The CDR3 bases are TGTGTCCGACATCGCCGGACAGGGGGGGTTCCATACAATGAGCAGTTCTTC. Its protein is CVRHRRTGGVPYNEQFF.

This clonotype was observed many times. CDR3: CASSPGQVSRSYNEQFF. The DNA of the CDR3 is TGTGCCAGCTCACCGGGACAGGTGTCTAGGAGTTACAATGAGCAGTTCTTC. The V and J genes are TRBV18 and TRBJ2-1, with 8 bases lining up with TRBD1. This CDR3 is built from 17 residues. The trim removed 3 bases at V and 4 bases at J, leaving 11 bases unmatched. Germline CDR1 and CDR2: KGHSH and LQKENI.

Details on this clonotype: A much more abundant neighbour one base away suggests this may be a read error. The chain is built from TRBV20-1 and TRBJ2-5; 9 bases agree with TRBD1. The V gene end was trimmed by 0 bases and the J gene end by 5 bases; junction bases not matched to a gene: 7. The CDR3 spans 15 residues. CDR1 is DFQATT, CDR2 SNEGSKA, per germline (reference sequence). In DNA, the CDR3 is TGCAGTGCTAGAGAAGACAGGGGGTTTTGCGAGACCCAGTACTTC. Its protein is CSAREDRGFCETQYF.

This clonotype was detected many times. The chain combines TRBV7-9 with TRBJ2-7; the D gene is possibly TRBD1 (6 bases). The V end was cut by 1 base, the J end by 5 bases, with 12 bases between. Germline V gene sequence: CDR1 SEHNR, CDR2 FQNEAQ (reference sequence). The CDR3 runs to 14 residues. Here the CDR3 DNA reads TGTGCCAGCAGCTTAGAAAAACAGGGCGACGAGCAGTACTTC. This gives the protein CASSLEKQGDEQYF.

This chain uses TRBV2 with TRBJ2-5, with a tentative D call TRBD1 (5 bases). Germline lookup yields CDR1 SNHLY and CDR2 FYNNEI. Trimming removed 2 bases from V and 5 bases from J, with 15 bases in between. The CDR3 loop spans 15 amino acids. DNA of the CDR3: TGTGCCAGCAGTGAATTATGTGGGCAGGGTGAGACCCAGTACTTC. It encodes CASSELCGQGETQYF.

This clonotype was found many times. The chain joins TRBV29-1 to TRBJ2-5; 7 positions match TRBD1. Germline V lookup: CDR1 SQVTM, CDR2 ANQGSEA. CDR3 length: 13 residues. Trimming took 6 bases from V and 3 from J; bases not matched to a gene: 7. The CDR3, as DNA: TGCAGCGTCTCGGGACAGTCCAAAGAGACCCAGTACTTC. Residues: CSVSGQSKETQYF.

Many counts were recorded for this clonotype. The V and J genes are TRBV7-2 and TRBJ1-2; the match to TRBD1 covers 8 bases. CDR1 is SGHTA, CDR2 FQGNSA, per germline. The trim removed 4 bases at V and 5 bases at J, leaving 9 bases unmatched. The CDR3 covers 15 residues. CDR3 loop: CASSSQTGAIYGYTF. In DNA form, the CDR3 reads TGTGCCAGCAGCTCACAGACAGGGGCGATATATGGCTACACCTTC.

The CDR3 DNA reads as TGTGCCAGCAGCTTAACCCCCAGGAACACTGAAGCTTTCTTT. Amino acids: CASSLTPRNTEAFF. V usage is TRBV7-2 and J usage is TRBJ1-1; D uncertain. Germline V CDR1 and CDR2: SGHTA, FQGNSA. The V end lost 2 bases, the J end lost 1 base, and 8 bases lay between the germline ends. The length of the CDR3 is 14 residues.

V usage is TRBV7-2 and J usage is TRBJ1-1; 7 bases are shared with TRBD1. CDR3 length: 13 residues. Germline CDR1 and CDR2: SGHTA and FQGNSA. V lost 5 bases to trimming and J lost 4 bases; unmatched junction nucleotides: 4. The CDR3, as DNA: TGTGCCAGCAGCCAGAACAGGGGCACTGAAGCTTTCTTT. Encoded protein: CASSQNRGTEAFF.

This chain connects TRBV6-2 or TRBV6-3 to TRBJ2-3; 10 positions match TRBD2. This CDR3 is 15 amino acids long. CDR1 and CDR2 (germline): MNHEY, SVGEGT. V shed 6 bases and J 1 base; nucleotides not matched to a gene: 4. The CDR3 DNA reads as TGTGCCAGCAGGTCTAGCGGGGGAGGCACAGATACGCAGTATTTT. Translation gives CASRSSGGGTDTQYF.

Worth noting for this clonotype: A much larger clone differs by one base, so this may be a read error. The V and J genes are TRBV5-1 and TRBJ2-5; tentatively, D is TRBD2 (6 bases). Per germline, CDR1 SGHRS and CDR2 YFSETQ. CDR3 length: 16 residues. Trimming left V 0 bases short and J 8 bases short, with 20 bases between. CDR3 loop: CASSLEAGSLVDTQYF. The CDR3 coding sequence is TGCGCCAGCAGCTTGGAGGCGGGGAGCCTGGTGGACACCCAGTACTTC.

The J gene is TRBJ2-3, the V gene TRBV21-1; TRBD2 was called by the table and not checked on the DNA. TRBV21-1 is listed as a pseudogene. The length of the CDR3 is 14 residues. CDR3: CASSTRARGDTQYF. CDR3 DNA sequence: TGTGCCAGCAGCACCAGGGCCCGCGGGGATACGCAGTATTTT.

This clonotype was seen a handful of times. V gene TRBV19 combines with J gene TRBJ1-2; D might be TRBD1 (5 bases). V lost 7 bases to trimming and J lost 5 bases, with 17 bases between them. This CDR3 region has 14 residues. CDR1 and CDR2 from the germline V gene are LNHDA and SQIVND (reference sequence). DNA for the CDR3: TGTGCCAGTATCAGTGGCAGGGCGGAATATGGCTACACCTTC. It is translated as CASISGRAEYGYTF.

This clonotype was observed a handful of times. A much larger clone lies a single base off, so this may be a read error. The chain is built from TRBV7-2 and TRBJ2-1; 10 bases match TRBD2. Judging by the DNA end, TRBJ2-7 fits better; the J call may be wrong. The CDR3 totals 15 residues. CDR1 is SGHTA, CDR2 FQGNSA, per germline. The CDR3 region is CASSLGLASYNEQYF. CDR3 nucleotide sequence: TGTGCCAGCAGCTTGGGACTAGCGTCCTACAATGAGCAGTACTTC.

In this sample, this clonotype turned up a few times. This sequence joins TRBV28 and TRBJ2-2, with 15 bases identical to TRBD2. The trim removed 6 bases at V and 4 bases at J, leaving 3 bases unmatched. This CDR3 has 16 residues. Germline V CDR1 and CDR2: MDHEN, SYDVKM. The CDR3 here is CASSVGLAGGTGELFF. CDR3 bases: TGTGCCAGCAGCGTGGGACTAGCGGGGGGCACCGGGGAGCTGTTTTTT.

V usage is TRBV3-1 and J usage is TRBJ1-3, with D uncertain. This CDR3 spans 17 amino acids. Trimming pared 0 bases from V and 0 bases from J, leaving 12 bases between. Germline V gene data show CDR1 as LGHDT and CDR2 as YNNKEL (reference sequence). Here the CDR3 reads CASSQELSGYSGNTIYF. In nucleotides, the CDR3 is TGTGCCAGCAGCCAAGAGTTATCCGGTTACTCTGGAAACACCATATATTTT.

This clonotype was detected only a few times. This chain uses TRBV10-3 with TRBJ1-6, with unresolved D. The CDR3 totals 19 residues. The germline V gene encodes CDR1 ENHRY and CDR2 SYGVKD. The germline V and J ends were trimmed by 6 bases and 3 bases, with 24 bases remaining between them. The CDR3 region has the DNA TGTGCCATCAGCGGAAGACCGGGAGCCCTCTCTCTCTATAATTCACCCCTCCACTTT. Its translation: CAISGRPGALSLYNSPLHF.

The J gene is TRBJ1-5, the V gene TRBV7-2; a weak D match, TRBD1 (5 bases). This CDR3 region has 15 residues. Germline assignment: CDR1 SGHTA and CDR2 FQGNSA. Trimming removed 5 bases at V and 3 bases at J, with 14 bases between. The CDR3 reads CASSLQWGNNQPQHF. CDR3 in DNA: TGTGCCAGCAGCCTACAGTGGGGGAACAATCAGCCCCAGCATTTT.